This TCR beta chain was obtained from a study of blood T cells in healthy people across ages. Together with a sample-barcoded 5' primer, a J-beta primer mix was included in a second PCR lasting about 6 to 11 cycles. TCRdb analysed the 5' RACE reads with MiXCR anew, one entry per CDR3 protein. The sample holds over 1.5 million distinct CDR3 sequences, 40% to 55% seen once. Those donating, healthy Caucasian individuals from Russia, were aged 6 to 90. Extraction of total RNA produced a minimum of 5 micrograms from each sample. A few counts support this clonotype. CDR1 KGHDR and CDR2 SFDVKD come from the germline V gene. V was clipped by 3 bases and J by 4 bases, with 17 bases between them. This CDR3 contains 16 residues.

The sequencing input was blood. The J gene is TRBJ1-2, the V gene TRBV24-1, with D maybe TRBD1 (5 bases). This TCR was sampled from a woman aged 40 to 50 in good health. The CDR3 loop is CATSDTGQGEFYGYTF. DNA of the CDR3: TGTGCCACCAGTGATACCGGACAAGGGGAGTTCTATGGCTACACCTTC.